These 32 T cell receptor beta chains share one sample of origin, sequenced in a study of cytomegalovirus exposure and HLA in healthy donors. The primer mix had 60 Vbeta and 13 Jbeta primers. The table came from immunoSEQ multiplex PCR; TCRdb's copy has only in-frame clones and leaves some out. The sample holds approximately 240,000 clones; around 80% are singletons and the top ten take 2.5% to 3.5%. Sequenced sample: PBMCs. These receptors were taken from a woman aged 55-70 years in good health and CMV-seropositive.

V is TRBV29-1 and J is TRBJ2-2; TRBD1 matches 8 bases. Germline trimming cut 5 bases from V and 6 bases from J; bases unmatched to any gene: 11. There are 15 residues in the CDR3. Per germline, CDR1 SQVTM and CDR2 ANQGSEA. CDR3 amino acids: CSVLVRHRGAGELFF. In DNA form, the CDR3 reads TGCAGCGTTCTGGTCCGCCACAGGGGGGCCGGGGAGCTGTTTTTT.

The V gene is TRBV5-1, the J gene TRBJ1-1, with D perhaps TRBD1 (5 bases). Germline V CDR1 and CDR2: SGHRS, YFSETQ. There are 16 residues in the CDR3. The germline V and J ends were trimmed by 1 base and 5 bases, with 18 bases remaining between them. The CDR3 coding sequence is TGCGCCAGCAGCTTGAACAGGATGGCGGTAGGGACTGAAGCTTTCTTT. Translated: CASSLNRMAVGTEAFF.

This rearrangement joins TRBV19 to TRBJ1-5; 9 positions agree with TRBD1. The CDR3 spans 15 residues. CDR1 LNHDA and CDR2 SQIVND come from the germline V gene (reference sequence). The V and J ends lost 6 bases and 4 bases, in that order; junction bases with no gene match: 7. CDR3 DNA: TGTGCCAGTAGATCGACAGGGGGATTAAATCAGCCCCAGCATTTT. As protein: CASRSTGGLNQPQHF.

V is TRBV5-8 and J is TRBJ2-5; TRBD2 matches 13 bases. The V segment lost 4 bases and the J segment 2 bases; nucleotides outside the gene matches: 2. There are 15 residues in the CDR3. Germline loops: CDR1 SGHTS, CDR2 YDEGEE. The CDR3: CASSMGLAGQETQYF. The CDR3 nucleotides are TGTGCCAGCAGCATGGGACTAGCGGGACAAGAGACCCAGTACTTC.

J is TRBJ1-2 and V is TRBV4-1; perhaps TRBD1 as D (5 bases). V lost 7 bases, J lost 4 bases, and 25 bases lay in between. This CDR3 is 17 amino acids long. In germline, CDR1 is MGHRA, CDR2 YSYEKL. The CDR3 loop is CASTPTILQGEGYGYTF. The CDR3 DNA is TGCGCCAGCACACCAACAATACTTCAGGGTGAAGGCTATGGCTACACCTTC.

CDR3 DNA sequence: TGTGCCAGCAGTAATGGACAGGGGCGGGTCGGGGCCAACGTCCTGACTTTC. The encoded protein is CASSNGQGRVGANVLTF. J is TRBJ2-6 and V is TRBV2, with TRBD1 identical over 9 bases. J lost 4 bases, V lost 5 bases, and 9 bases had no gene match. CDR1 and CDR2 (germline): SNHLY, FYNNEI. The CDR3 totals 17 residues. Complete variable domain (other parts from reference TRBV2 and TRBJ2-6): EPEVTQTPSHQVTQMGQEVILRCVPISNHLYFYWYRQILGQKVEFLVSFYNNEISEKSEIFDDQFSVERPDGSNFTLKIRSTKLEDSAMYFCASSNGQGRVGANVLTFGAGSRLTVL.

The rearrangement joins TRBV5-1 to TRBJ1-6, with 11 bases fitting TRBD1. The CDR3 extends over 16 amino acids. CDR1 SGHRS and CDR2 YFSETQ come from the germline V gene. V lost 2 bases, J lost 11 bases, and 9 bases stayed unmatched. The DNA for the CDR3 is TGCGCCAGCAGCTTACAACCGGGACAGGGGGGGACACCCCTCCACTTT. Translation gives CASSLQPGQGGTPLHF.

J is TRBJ1-4 and V is TRBV5-6; D perhaps matches TRBD1 (6 bases). From germline, CDR1 is SGHDT and CDR2 YYEEEE. Trimming cost V 6 bases and J 2 bases, with 14 bases left between them. The CDR3 is 15 residues long. CDR3 bases: TGTGCCAGCACCTTTCTACAGGGTACTAATGAAAAACTGTTTTTT. Residues: CASTFLQGTNEKLFF.

The J gene is TRBJ1-2, the V gene TRBV10-3; 9 nucleotides line up with TRBD1. The CDR3 totals 13 residues. Germline V lookup: CDR1 ENHRY, CDR2 SYGVKD. The V gene end was trimmed by 5 bases and the J gene end by 3 bases; junction bases not matched to a gene: 1. CDR3 in amino acids: CAISRDRDYGYTF. Written as DNA, the CDR3 is TGTGCCATCAGTCGGGACAGGGACTATGGCTACACCTTC.

The chain combines TRBV25-1 with TRBJ2-3; weak D call: TRBD1 (5 bases). The CDR3 is made up of 15 amino acids. The germline V and J ends were trimmed by 7 bases and 4 bases, with 18 bases remaining between them. From germline, CDR1 is MGHDK and CDR2 SYGVNS. CDR3 sequence reads: CASTTGQEFADTQYF. CDR3 DNA sequence: TGTGCCAGCACTACCGGACAAGAGTTCGCAGATACGCAGTATTTT. The full variable domain, rest sourced from reference TRBV25-1 and TRBJ2-3, is EADIYQTPRYLVIGTGKKITLECSQTMGHDKMYWYQQDPGMELHLIHYSYGVNSTEKGDLSSESTVSRIRTEHFPLTLESARPSHTSQYLCASTTGQEFADTQYFGPGTRLTVL.

The chain is built from TRBV18 and TRBJ2-7, with 9 bases identical to TRBD1. The CDR3 is 13 amino acids. V lost 2 bases and J lost 9; bases outside the gene matches: 5. CDR1 and CDR2 (germline): KGHSH, LQKENI. Here the CDR3 reads CASSPGTGRGQYF. The DNA for the CDR3 is TGTGCCAGCTCACCAGGGACAGGGAGGGGGCAGTACTTC.

This clone was seen a single time. This sequence joins TRBV5-6 and TRBJ2-3, with TRBD2 as a possible D gene (5 bases). The CDR3 loop spans 15 amino acids. Deletions cut 2 bases from V and 4 bases from J, with 14 bases between. CDR1 SGHDT and CDR2 YYEEEE come from the germline V gene. The CDR3 DNA follows: TGTGCCAGCAGCTTTGCGGGCCGTCGGCCAGATACGCAGTATTTT. Residues: CASSFAGRRPDTQYF.

This clone was recorded once. Other DNA sequences in this specimen translate into the identical CDR3. This chain connects TRBV2 to TRBJ1-1, with D unclear. Trimming cost V 4 bases and J 5 bases, with 11 bases left between them. This CDR3 spans 13 amino acids. Germline CDR1 and CDR2: SNHLY and FYNNEI. CDR3: CASSGEEGTEAFF. CDR3 sequence (DNA): TGTGCCAGCAGTGGGGAGGAAGGGACTGAAGCTTTCTTT.

This clone appeared once. This chain uses TRBV5-1 with TRBJ2-5, with 7 bases lining up with TRBD1. The germline CDR1 and CDR2 sequences are SGHRS and YFSETQ. V dropped 4 bases and J dropped 1; count of bases not matched to a gene: 7. This CDR3 contains 15 residues. The CDR3 is CASSPGQLVQETQYF. The CDR3 nucleotides read TGCGCCAGCAGCCCGGGACAGTTAGTCCAAGAGACCCAGTACTTC.

The chain combines TRBV4-2 with TRBJ2-4; D might be TRBD1 (6 bases). Germline values: CDR1 LGHNA, CDR2 YNFKEQ. V was shortened by 4 bases and J by 2 bases, with 18 bases between the two germline ends. CDR3 length equals 17 residues. CDR3 sequence reads: CASSLRTETLTKNIQYF. CDR3 sequence (DNA): TGTGCCAGCAGCCTCCGGACAGAAACCCTCACCAAAAACATTCAGTACTTC.

The chain combines TRBV6-6 with TRBJ2-5; tentative D call: TRBD1 (5 bases). Matching the DNA end better, TRBJ2-7 makes the J call doubtful. In germline, CDR1 is MNHNY, CDR2 SVGAGI (reference sequence). The CDR3 has 12 amino acids. The CDR3 DNA follows: TGTGCCAGCAGTCCGACAGTCTACGAGCAGTACTTC. Amino acids: CASSPTVYEQYF.

The chain couples TRBV6-5 to TRBJ1-2; tentative D call: TRBD1 (5 bases). Germline V gene sequence: CDR1 MNHEY, CDR2 SVGAGI. The V gene lost 5 bases and the J gene lost 3 bases, with 16 bases spanning the gap. CDR3 size: 15 residues. CDR3 protein: CASSNFQGHDYGYTF. The CDR3, as DNA: TGTGCCAGCAGTAACTTCCAGGGTCACGACTATGGCTACACCTTC.

The genes are TRBV18 and TRBJ2-7; 10 positions agree with TRBD2. J gave up 2 bases and V 1 base, and 2 bases lay outside the gene matches. Germline V lookup: CDR1 KGHSH, CDR2 LQKENI. The CDR3 contains 15 residues. The CDR3 region has the DNA TGTGCCAGCTCACCACGGACTAGCGGTCCCTACGAGCAGTACTTC. It translates to CASSPRTSGPYEQYF.

This clone was seen a few times. The V call is TRBV29-1, the J call TRBJ2-7; 9 nucleotides match TRBD1. This CDR3 has 12 residues. From germline, CDR1 is SQVTM and CDR2 ANQGSEA. The V gene end was trimmed by 6 bases and the J gene end by 5 bases; junction bases not matched to a gene: 5. CDR3 sequence (DNA): TGCAGCGTGGGACAGGGAGGCGACGAGCAGTACTTC. It codes for CSVGQGGDEQYF.

The rearrangement links TRBV7-2 to TRBJ2-7; 8 bases agree with TRBD2. CDR1 SGHTA and CDR2 FQGNSA come from the germline V gene. Trimming cost V 2 bases and J 2 bases; bases outside gene matches: 11. This CDR3 comprises 17 residues. The CDR3 coding sequence is TGTGCCAGCAGCTTAATGTGGGCATTCGGGGGGGCCTACGAGCAGTACTTC. Translating it yields CASSLMWAFGGAYEQYF.

The chain uses TRBV2 and TRBJ1-1; 7 bases map to TRBD1. Trimming at V came to 2 bases and at J to 8 bases, leaving 2 bases not matched to a gene. This CDR3 comprises 12 residues. Looked up from germline, CDR1 is SNHLY and CDR2 is FYNNEI. The CDR3: CASSESGGEAFF. The CDR3, as DNA: TGTGCCAGCAGTGAATCAGGGGGAGAAGCTTTCTTT. Variable domain in full (rest from reference TRBV2 and TRBJ1-1): EPEVTQTPSHQVTQMGQEVILRCVPISNHLYFYWYRQILGQKVEFLVSFYNNEISEKSEIFDDQFSVERPDGSNFTLKIRSTKLEDSAMYFCASSESGGEAFFGQGTRLTVV.

The chain uses TRBV28 and TRBJ2-7; D not resolved. The germline gives CDR1 MDHEN, CDR2 SYDVKM. The CDR3 is 14 amino acids. Trimming took 3 bases from V and 0 from J, leaving 9 bases between them. CDR3 protein: CASSFGGSSYEQYF. Here the CDR3 DNA reads TGTGCCAGCAGTTTTGGCGGTAGCTCCTACGAGCAGTACTTC.

The chain couples TRBV28 to TRBJ1-5; 7 positions match TRBD1. The CDR3 is 15 amino acids. With 6 bases clipped from V and 4 bases from J, the junction kept 9 bases outside the gene matches. CDR1 MDHEN and CDR2 SYDVKM come from the germline V gene. CDR3: CASRPTGDGNQPQHF. The DNA for the CDR3 is TGTGCCAGCAGGCCCACAGGGGATGGGAATCAGCCCCAGCATTTT.

This rearrangement joins TRBV6-5 to TRBJ2-7, with a possible D match to TRBD2 (5 bases). CDR3 length: 13 amino acids. Germline CDR1 and CDR2: MNHEY and SVGAGI. Trimming cost V 6 bases and J 3 bases, with 12 bases left between them. CDR3 sequence: CASRTPGIYEQYF. CDR3 nucleotides: TGTGCCAGCAGAACTCCGGGGATCTACGAGCAGTACTTC.

This clone has only one observation. This chain uses TRBV18 with TRBJ1-1, with D perhaps TRBD1 (5 bases). The CDR3 extends over 15 amino acids. Germline assignment: CDR1 KGHSH and CDR2 LQKENI. V dropped 0 bases and J dropped 3 bases, with 11 bases sitting between them. CDR3 loop: CASSPPAGSDTEAFF. The CDR3 DNA is TGTGCCAGCTCACCACCGGCAGGGTCCGACACTGAAGCTTTCTTT.

The chain couples TRBV6-1 to TRBJ1-5; no clear D. Trimming pared 6 bases from V and 1 base from J, leaving 13 bases between. The CDR3 runs to 15 residues. CDR1 MNHNS and CDR2 SASEGT come from the germline V gene. The CDR3 is CASSETWWSNQPQHF. In DNA form, the CDR3 reads TGTGCCAGCAGCGAAACTTGGTGGAGCAATCAGCCCCAGCATTTT.

The DNA of the CDR3 is TGTGCCAGCATTGGCAGAAGAAATAATTCACCCCTCCACTTT. Translating gives CASIGRRNNSPLHF. The V call is TRBV9, the J call TRBJ1-6, with no clear D. This CDR3 is built from 14 residues. Between the trimmed V and J ends, which lost 6 bases and 5 bases, there was a span of 12 bases. Germline CDR1 and CDR2: SGDLS and YYNGEE.

V usage is TRBV2 and J usage is TRBJ1-3, with D maybe TRBD1 (5 bases). Germline V CDR1 and CDR2: SNHLY, FYNNEI. Trimming took 8 bases from V and 3 from J, leaving 8 bases between them. CDR3 length equals 12 residues. The CDR3 protein is CASRTSGNTIYF. For the CDR3, the DNA is TGTGCCAGCCGGACAAGTGGAAACACCATATATTTT.

This chain connects TRBV9 to TRBJ1-6, with D perhaps TRBD1 (5 bases). The germline V gene encodes CDR1 SGDLS and CDR2 YYNGEE. The CDR3 runs to 14 residues. V gave up 0 bases and J gave up 9 bases, with 10 bases separating them. CDR3 sequence reads: CASSVDRSPSPLHF. CDR3 sequence (DNA): TGTGCCAGCAGCGTAGACAGGTCTCCTTCACCCCTCCACTTT.

The chain uses TRBV30 and TRBJ1-2; D is possibly TRBD1 (6 bases). The germline CDR1 and CDR2 sequences are GTSNPN and SVGIG (reference sequence). V shed 0 bases and J shed 8 bases, with 13 bases lying between them. There are 13 residues in the CDR3. The CDR3 DNA sequence: TGTGCCTGGAGTGTAAACAGGGCTTTAGGCTACACCTTC. It is translated as CAWSVNRALGYTF. Full variable domain (missing parts from reference TRBV30 and TRBJ1-2): SQTIHQWPATLVQPVGSPLSLECTVEGTSNPNLYWYRQAAGRGLQLLFYSVGIGQISSEVPQNLSASRPQDRQFILSSKKLLLSDSGFYLCAWSVNRALGYTFGSGTRLTVV.

The chain uses TRBV9 and TRBJ1-5; 7 bases align to TRBD1. CDR1 is SGDLS, CDR2 YYNGEE, per germline. The ends lost 0 bases at V and 1 base at J; junction bases unmatched: 4. The CDR3 runs to 16 residues. The CDR3 region is CASSVGQGGSNQPQHF. CDR3 sequence (DNA): TGTGCCAGCAGCGTAGGTCAGGGGGGAAGCAATCAGCCCCAGCATTTT.

This clone was counted a few times. The chain has TRBV11-2 and TRBJ2-5, with 10 bases aligning to TRBD2. The CDR3 covers 18 residues. The V and J ends lost 5 bases and 4 bases, in that order; junction bases with no gene match: 16. Germline V gene lookup returns CDR1 SGHAT and CDR2 FQNNGV. CDR3 region: CASSPGTSAALVRETQYF. In nucleotides, the CDR3 is TGTGCCAGCAGCCCCGGGACTAGCGCGGCCTTGGTACGAGAGACCCAGTACTTC.